This T cell receptor beta chain was recovered during a study of blood T cell repertoires in COVID-19. Study overall: The samples span acute and convalescent COVID-19 from the United States, Italy and Spain. The cDNA or gDNA used as material had been derived from T cells, B-cell-depleted T cells, or PBMCs.

Authors' processing steps: Estimates of nucleated cell counts were drawn from the amplification of reference gene primers. Sequencing used immunoSEQ multiplex PCR; TCRdb keeps in-frame clones, though not all of them. V and J calls plus clone size are reproduced from that table; the DNA served to infer D and trimming. This sample has 200,000 to 250,000 clones; approximately 86% occur once, and the top ten carry more than 2.5%. Trimming shortened V by 3 bases and J by 0 bases, and 4 bases separated the two germline ends. Germline values: CDR1 SGHRS, CDR2 YFSETQ. The CDR3 is made up of 14 amino acids. The sequence was collected from a woman in her 30s who had recovered from COVID-19. This chain links TRBV5-1 with TRBJ1-6; no reliable D call. Sequencing was carried out using peripheral blood. In DNA form, the CDR3 reads TGCGCCAGCAGCTCGAGCTCCTATAATTCACCCCTCCACTTT. This gives the protein CASSSSSYNSPLHF.